This T cell receptor (beta chain) was sequenced in a study of CD8+ T cells in alopecia areata. Germline assignment: CDR1 LGHNA and CDR2 YSLEER. The CDR3 consists of 15 residues. V was shortened by 1 base and J by 3 bases, with 13 bases between the two germline ends. Reverse transcribed after extraction, RNA yielded cDNA as the sequencing template. Sequencing was performed with immunoSEQ multiplex PCR; in TCRdb, only in-frame clones are kept and a portion is missing. This sample carries about 130,000 clones, 45% to 50% of them seen once, and the ten largest clones take approximately 18%. This clone was seen a handful of times.

The chain recombines TRBV4-3 with TRBJ2-7; D is unclear. The source is a human donor with alopecia areata. The sequenced sample was CD8+ T cells sorted from blood, obtained at week 0. The CDR3 nucleotides are TGCGCCAGCAGCCAAGGGTCGCAATCGGTCTACGAGCAGTACTTC. This gives the protein CASSQGSQSVYEQYF.